A single sample gave rise to the 9 T cell receptor beta chains below, sequenced in a study of T cells in Graves' hyperthyroidism and ophthalmopathy. Amplification yielded TCR beta CDR3 regions, with RNA transcripts as the source. RT-PCR in the first round (using the HTBI primer set) targeted the TCR CDR3. TCRdb re-called the multiplex PCR reads with MiXCR, one entry per CDR3 protein. The profile covers a few hundred thousand distinct CDR3 sequences, with about 18% appearing a single time and about 45% taken by the ten largest. The material sequenced was blood. The receptors shown here come from a man aged 35 to 55 with Graves' hyperthyroidism.

This clonotype has only a few counts. The genes are TRBV5-1 and TRBJ1-2; tentative D call: TRBD1 (5 bases). V was trimmed by 5 bases and J by 3 bases, leaving 11 bases between them. The CDR3 covers 13 residues. The germline CDR1 and CDR2 sequences are SGHRS and YFSETQ. CDR3 in DNA: TGCGCCAGCAGAAAAACAGGTGACTATGGCTACACCTTC. Protein sequence: CASRKTGDYGYTF. The whole variable domain, remainder taken from reference TRBV5-1 and TRBJ1-2, is KAGVTQTPRYLIKTRGQQVTLSCSPISGHRSVSWYQQTPGQGLQFLFEYFSETQRNKGNFPGRFSGRQFSNSRSEMNVSTLELGDSALYLCASRKTGDYGYTFGSGTRLTVV.

This clonotype was counted ten times or more. The chain couples TRBV4-3 to TRBJ2-7, with 7 bases identical to TRBD1. Losses at the gene ends were 3 bases for V and 4 bases for J; bases not matched to a gene: 3. CDR3 length equals 13 residues. From germline, CDR1 is LGHNA and CDR2 YSLEER. The CDR3 spells CASSQDRFYEQYF. The DNA of the CDR3 is TGCGCCAGCAGCCAGGACAGGTTTTACGAGCAGTACTTC.

This clonotype was detected only a few times. V and J are TRBV20-1 and TRBJ2-3; 14 bases agree with TRBD2. This CDR3 has 14 amino acids. After removal of 5 bases from V and 6 bases from J, the junction contained 4 bases not matched to a gene. From germline, CDR1 is DFQATT and CDR2 SNEGSKA (reference sequence). CDR3 region: CSAGLAGGSDTQYF. The CDR3 nucleotides are TGCAGTGCTGGACTAGCGGGGGGTTCGGATACGCAGTATTTT.

This clonotype has a handful of counts. The germline gene is not matched at one end of the junction; a read error may be the cause. The chain joins TRBV11-3 to TRBJ1-3; D is unclear. The germline V gene encodes CDR1 SGHNT and CDR2 YENEEA. CDR3 length: 13 amino acids. In nucleotides, the CDR3 is TGTGCCAGCAGCTTACGATCTGGAGACACCATATATTTT. Its translation is CASSLRSGDTIYF.

The V call is TRBV11-2, the J call TRBJ2-5, with D possibly matching TRBD1 (5 bases). The CDR3 runs 13 residues. Trimming stripped 5 bases from V and 5 bases from J, with 12 bases between. The germline gives CDR1 SGHAT, CDR2 FQNNGV. The CDR3 reads CASSASGSETQYF. The CDR3, as DNA: TGTGCCAGCAGCGCTTCAGGGTCGGAGACCCAGTACTTC.

This chain links TRBV7-9 with TRBJ2-1; 9 positions match TRBD2. V was clipped by 1 base and J by 9 bases; unmatched bases: 7. CDR3 length equals 15 residues. The germline CDR1 and CDR2 sequences are SEHNR and FQNEAQ (reference sequence). The CDR3 is CASSLGLAGVLEQFF. The CDR3 region has the DNA TGTGCCAGCAGCTTAGGTTTAGCGGGGGTACTTGAGCAGTTCTTC.

On this clonotype itself: A much bigger clone sits one base away, suggesting this may be a read error. This sequence joins TRBV7-9 and TRBJ2-7; D is unclear. Germline V gives CDR1 SEHNR, CDR2 FQNEAQ (reference sequence). There are 13 residues in the CDR3. In nucleotides, the CDR3 is TGTGCCAGCAGCGTGGGGTTCTCCCACGAGCAGTACTTC. Translating it yields CASSVGFSHEQYF. Looking up the rest from reference TRBV7-9 and TRBJ2-7 gives the full variable domain: DTGVSQNPRHKITKRGQNVTFRCDPISEHNRLYWYRQTLGQGPEFLTYFQNEAQLEKSRLLSDRFSAERPKGSFSTLEIQRTEQGDSAMYLCASSVGFSHEQYFGPGTRLTVT.

This clonotype appeared many times. The chain is built from TRBV7-8 and TRBJ2-5; tentatively, D is TRBD1 (6 bases). CDR1 is SGHVS, CDR2 FQNEAQ, per germline. This CDR3 is 14 amino acids long. V gave up 4 bases and J gave up 4 bases, with 13 bases separating them. CDR3 in amino acids: CASSSPQGAETQYF. CDR3 bases: TGTGCCAGCAGCTCACCACAGGGTGCAGAGACCCAGTACTTC.

This clonotype appeared many times. The rearrangement uses TRBV12-3 or TRBV12-4 and TRBJ1-6; no firm D call. CDR3 length: 15 amino acids. V shed 3 bases and J shed 6 bases, with 12 bases lying between them. CDR3 nucleotide sequence: TGTGCCAGCAGTTTGGGAGCTGCTTCTAATTCACCCCTCCACTTT. Protein: CASSLGAASNSPLHF.